This TCR beta chain was captured by sequencing in a study of CD8+ T cells in alopecia areata. Described treatment: oral pan-JAK inhibitor, 5-10 mg twice daily. cDNA serving as the sequencing template came from extracted, reverse transcribed RNA. Data came from immunoSEQ multiplex PCR; TCRdb stores just in-frame clones and leaves some out. The profile shows around 200,000 clones, 60% to 70% of them singletons. The V and J ends lost 1 base and 11 bases respectively, with 14 bases between them. The CDR3 is 13 amino acids. The V gene's germline CDR1 is LNHNV and CDR2 YYDKDF (reference sequence). In its sample, this clone was seen once.

J is TRBJ1-1 and V is TRBV15; unclear D gene. The clonotype comes from a human donor with alopecia areata. Source: CD4+ T cells sorted from blood, taken at week 4, from a patient treated with tofacitinib. CDR3 loop: CATSRGEGIWAFF. The CDR3 DNA reads as TGTGCCACCAGCAGAGGGGAGGGAATATGGGCTTTCTTT. The full variable domain, in which reference TRBV15 and TRBJ1-1 provide the parts outside the CDR3, is DAMVIQNPRYQVTQFGKPVTLSCSQTLNHNVMYWYQQKSSQAPKLLFHYYDKDFNNEADTPDNFQSRRPNTSFCFLDIRSPGLGDTAMYLCATSRGEGIWAFFGQGTRLTVV.